Below, 29 T cell receptor beta chains from the same sample are listed, as sequenced in a study of shared clonotypes between healthy human individuals. Sequencing used immunoSEQ multiplex PCR; TCRdb keeps in-frame clones, though not all of them. The table includes 660,000 or so clones, about 96% detected once. Only CD45RO-negative cells positively selected for CCR7 counted as naive CD8 cells, so terminally differentiated effector memory CD45RA+ cells were excluded. The sample comprised naive CD8+ T cells sorted from blood. The receptors shown here come from a woman under 40 in good health.

The chain couples TRBV2 to TRBJ2-7; TRBD1 agrees at 8 bases. CDR1 and CDR2 (germline): SNHLY, FYNNEI. The CDR3 sequence is 17 residues long. V shed 3 bases and J 1 base; nucleotides not matched to a gene: 11. The CDR3 DNA is TGTGCCAGCAGTGACGATCCGTTGACAGGGGCTTCCTACGAGCAGTACTTC. Protein: CASSDDPLTGASYEQYF.

This chain joins TRBV4-2 and TRBJ2-2; 13 nucleotides align to TRBD2. V dropped 7 bases and J dropped 4; count of bases not matched to a gene: 6. This CDR3 comprises 16 residues. Germline CDR1 reads LGHNA; CDR2 reads YNFKEQ. The CDR3 nucleotides read TGTGCCAGCACCGGGGGACTAGCGGGACCCACCGGGGAGCTGTTTTTT. Translation: CASTGGLAGPTGELFF.

The chain has TRBV7-9 and TRBJ2-3; D perhaps matches TRBD1 (6 bases). Germline CDR1 reads SEHNR; CDR2 reads FQNEAQ (reference sequence). Trimming pared 8 bases from V and 0 bases from J, leaving 21 bases between. The CDR3 runs to 17 residues. The CDR3 loop reads CASAKGPTGSSTDTQYF. In DNA form, the CDR3 reads TGTGCCAGCGCGAAGGGCCCCACAGGGTCTAGCACAGATACGCAGTATTTT.

CDR3 region: CASSDRDSSGANVLTF. The CDR3 region has the DNA TGCGCCAGCAGTGATCGGGACAGCTCTGGGGCCAACGTCCTGACTTTC. V usage is TRBV10-1 and J usage is TRBJ2-6; TRBD1 matches at 7 bases. V was clipped by 3 bases and J by 0 bases; unmatched bases: 2. The CDR3 extends over 16 amino acids. Germline CDR1 is WNHNN and CDR2 is SYGVQD (reference sequence).

The chain couples TRBV27 to TRBJ2-7; 9 nucleotides align to TRBD1. The CDR3 consists of 13 residues. CDR1 is MNHEY, CDR2 SMNVEV, per germline (reference sequence). After removal of 7 bases from V and 5 bases from J, the junction contained 6 bases not matched to a gene. The CDR3 sequence: CASTLGTGHEQYF. CDR3 coding DNA: TGTGCCAGCACTCTGGGGACAGGGCACGAGCAGTACTTC.

The CDR3 loop reads CASSDRPYRASDEQYF. The CDR3 DNA follows: TGTGCCAGCAGCGATCGACCGTACAGGGCCTCGGACGAGCAGTACTTC. The genes are TRBV2 and TRBJ2-7; D might be TRBD1 (6 bases). V gave up 6 bases and J gave up 5 bases, with 23 bases separating them. CDR3 length: 16 amino acids. Germline CDR1 is SNHLY and CDR2 is FYNNEI.

The V gene is TRBV7-9, the J gene TRBJ2-1; possibly TRBD2 for D (6 bases). The CDR3 length is 15 residues. The germline gives CDR1 SEHNR, CDR2 FQNEAQ (reference sequence). Trimming removed 5 bases from V and 7 bases from J, with 18 bases in between. The DNA for the CDR3 is TGTGCCAGCAGCCCCCGAGCGGGCCCTGCGAATGAGCAGTTCTTC. Its protein product is CASSPRAGPANEQFF.

The V call is TRBV27, the J call TRBJ2-1; D may match TRBD1 or TRBD2 (5 bases each). V was trimmed by 2 bases and J by 3 bases, leaving 11 bases between them. This CDR3 contains 15 residues. Germline-derived CDR1 and CDR2 are MNHEY and SMNVEV (reference sequence). The CDR3 sequence is CASSLTGPYYNEQFF. Here the CDR3 DNA reads TGTGCCAGCAGTTTAACGGGACCCTACTACAATGAGCAGTTCTTC.

This sequence joins TRBV19 and TRBJ1-5; tentative D call: TRBD1 (5 bases). CDR3 length: 16 residues. Between the trimmed V and J ends, which lost 7 bases and 7 bases, there was a span of 23 bases. The V gene's germline CDR1 is LNHDA and CDR2 SQIVND (reference sequence). CDR3 residues: CASTGRRGPRQQPQHF. Here the CDR3 DNA reads TGTGCCAGTACCGGAAGAAGGGGTCCGAGGCAACAGCCCCAGCATTTT.

The genes are TRBV9 and TRBJ2-2; D uncertain. There are 14 residues in the CDR3. The V gene's germline CDR1 is SGDLS and CDR2 YYNGEE. Trimming removed 3 bases from V and 5 bases from J, with 11 bases in between. The CDR3 nucleotides read TGTGCCAGCAGCGAGACGAGAGAGACCGGGGAGCTGTTTTTT. Translating gives CASSETRETGELFF.

The gene calls are TRBV5-6 and TRBJ2-1, with 10 bases fitting TRBD2. Germline CDR1 and CDR2: SGHDT and YYEEEE. This CDR3 is 16 amino acids long. V shed 5 bases, J shed 4 bases, and the junction held 9 bases outside the gene matches. CDR3 sequence: CASSPLAGGIYNEQFF. The CDR3 DNA reads TGTGCCAGCAGTCCGTTAGCGGGAGGAATATACAATGAGCAGTTCTTC. The full variable domain, in which reference TRBV5-6 and TRBJ2-1 provide the parts outside the CDR3, is DAGVTQSPTHLIKTRGQQVTLRCSPKSGHDTVSWYQQALGQGPQFIFQYYEEEERQRGNFPDRFSGHQFPNYSSELNVNALLLGDSALYLCASSPLAGGIYNEQFFGPGTRLTVL.

The chain links TRBV27 to TRBJ2-7; D remains unclear. V was trimmed by 6 bases and J by 0 bases, leaving 6 bases between them. Per germline, CDR1 MNHEY and CDR2 SMNVEV (reference sequence). The CDR3 runs to 12 residues. The CDR3 loop reads CASRGNSYEQYF. Here the CDR3 DNA reads TGTGCCAGCAGAGGTAACTCCTACGAGCAGTACTTC.

The genes are TRBV6-1 and TRBJ2-2, with D perhaps TRBD1 or TRBD2 (5 bases each). With 9 bases removed from V and 2 bases from J, the gap between germline ends came to 10 bases. The CDR3 runs 13 residues. Germline values: CDR1 MNHNS, CDR2 SASEGT. CDR3 loop: CARRGDNTGELFF. Written as DNA, the CDR3 is TGTGCCAGAAGAGGGGACAACACCGGGGAGCTGTTTTTT.

This chain uses TRBV11-2 with TRBJ2-7, with D possibly called TRBD1 or TRBD2 (5 bases each). The CDR3 runs 13 residues. V was pared by 1 base and J by 11 bases, with 15 bases between. The V gene's germline CDR1 is SGHAT and CDR2 FQNNGV. The CDR3 DNA sequence: TGTGCCAGCAGCTTAGGTTGGACATCGGGAAAGTACTTC. The encoded protein is CASSLGWTSGKYF.

The V gene is TRBV7-9, the J gene TRBJ2-7; 8 bases map to TRBD1. Trimming at V came to 4 bases and at J to 4 bases, leaving 6 bases not matched to a gene. This CDR3 contains 14 residues. CDR1 and CDR2 from the germline V gene are SEHNR and FQNEAQ (reference sequence). The CDR3 sequence is CASSSWDRTYEQYF. The DNA for the CDR3 is TGTGCCAGCAGCTCCTGGGACAGGACGTACGAGCAGTACTTC.

The genes are TRBV5-1 and TRBJ2-7; 9 bases are shared with TRBD1. Germline V gives CDR1 SGHRS, CDR2 YFSETQ. The CDR3 extends over 16 amino acids. Trimming removed 4 bases from V and 7 bases from J; junction bases left unmatched: 15. CDR3 sequence (DNA): TGCGCCAGCAGCCCAGCCCCCTGGGACAGGGAAGGGGAGCAGTACTTC. Residues: CASSPAPWDREGEQYF.

The V and J genes are TRBV4-1 and TRBJ2-5; tentatively, D is TRBD1 or TRBD2 (5 bases each). The CDR3 length is 14 residues. Deletions cut 1 base from V and 5 bases from J, with 11 bases between. Germline lookup yields CDR1 MGHRA and CDR2 YSYEKL. CDR3 amino acids: CASSQVAEGETQYF. CDR3 DNA sequence: TGCGCCAGCAGCCAAGTAGCCGAGGGGGAGACCCAGTACTTC.

The V call is TRBV6-1, the J call TRBJ2-2, with unresolved D. V was shortened by 5 bases and J by 6 bases, with 4 bases between the two germline ends. The germline V gene encodes CDR1 MNHNS and CDR2 SASEGT. The CDR3 is made up of 11 amino acids. The CDR3 DNA reads TGTGCCAGCAGTCCTTCCGGGGAGCTGTTTTTT. It codes for CASSPSGELFF.

In this sample, this clone turned up once. The chain is built from TRBV5-8 and TRBJ2-7; the match to TRBD1 covers 7 bases. This CDR3 comprises 15 residues. Per the germline V gene, CDR1 is SGHTS and CDR2 is YDEGEE. J gave up 6 bases and V 3 bases, and 12 bases lay outside the gene matches. The CDR3 is CASSSLETGKGEQYF. The CDR3 nucleotides are TGTGCCAGCAGCTCCCTGGAGACAGGGAAGGGCGAGCAGTACTTC.

This rearrangement joins TRBV5-8 to TRBJ2-7, with D uncertain. CDR3 size: 12 residues. Trimming removed 0 bases at V and 7 bases at J, with 8 bases between. Germline CDR1 is SGHTS and CDR2 is YDEGEE. The CDR3 sequence is CASSLGVSEQYF. DNA of the CDR3: TGTGCCAGCAGCTTGGGGGTGTCTGAGCAGTACTTC.

The rearrangement joins TRBV9 to TRBJ2-5; D is uncertain. The CDR3 extends over 15 amino acids. Per germline, CDR1 SGDLS and CDR2 YYNGEE. V was cut by 0 bases and J by 6 bases, with 15 bases left in between. The CDR3 loop is CASSVDGGPAQTQYF. Written as DNA, the CDR3 is TGTGCCAGCAGCGTAGACGGCGGACCTGCCCAGACCCAGTACTTC.

The chain links TRBV27 to TRBJ2-2, with a possible D match to TRBD1 (6 bases). CDR1 is MNHEY and CDR2 is SMNVEV in the germline V gene (reference sequence). The CDR3 contains 16 residues. V was trimmed by 5 bases and J by 0 bases, leaving 13 bases between them. The chain's CDR3 is CASSIPDRANTGELFF. The CDR3 bases are TGTGCCAGCAGTATCCCGGACAGAGCGAACACCGGGGAGCTGTTTTTT.

This clone was detected only a few times. The chain has TRBV7-9 and TRBJ2-2; weak D call: TRBD2 (5 bases). Per the germline V gene, CDR1 is SEHNR and CDR2 is FQNEAQ (reference sequence). The CDR3 contains 16 residues. V was clipped by 0 bases and J by 2 bases, with 10 bases between them. CDR3 sequence: CASSLALAENTGELFF. The CDR3 DNA sequence: TGTGCCAGCAGCTTAGCCCTAGCCGAAAACACCGGGGAGCTGTTTTTT.

The chain employs TRBV19 and TRBJ1-1; 10 nucleotides match TRBD1. CDR1 and CDR2 from the germline V gene are LNHDA and SQIVND (reference sequence). CDR3 length equals 14 residues. The V and J ends lost 11 bases and 5 bases, in that order; junction bases with no gene match: 11. The CDR3 loop reads CAVYNDRGPTEAFF. The CDR3 DNA is TGTGCCGTTTACAACGACAGGGGGCCGACTGAAGCTTTCTTT.

The chain recombines TRBV28 with TRBJ1-2, with D tentatively TRBD1 (5 bases). The CDR3 runs 15 residues. Germline V gene lookup returns CDR1 MDHEN and CDR2 SYDVKM. V lost 5 bases, J lost 4 bases, and 17 bases lay in between. CDR3 protein: CASSPTVQFVYGYTF. CDR3 bases: TGTGCCAGCAGTCCGACAGTCCAGTTTGTCTATGGCTACACCTTC.

This chain uses TRBV27 with TRBJ2-5, with 10 positions matching TRBD1. The ends lost 4 bases at V and 2 bases at J; junction bases unmatched: 16. The germline CDR1 and CDR2 sequences are MNHEY and SMNVEV (reference sequence). The CDR3 loop spans 19 amino acids. The CDR3 reads CASSSPTGQGRRLQETQYF. The CDR3 DNA is TGTGCCAGCAGTTCGCCCACGGGACAGGGGAGAAGGTTACAAGAGACCCAGTACTTC.

CDR3 loop: CASSLERTEAFF. CDR3 in DNA: TGTGCCAGCAGCTTAGAGCGCACTGAAGCTTTCTTT. The chain employs TRBV7-9 and TRBJ1-1; D unresolved. This CDR3 has 12 amino acids. Deletions cut 1 base from V and 4 bases from J, with 4 bases between. Per the germline V gene, CDR1 is SEHNR and CDR2 is FQNEAQ (reference sequence). The full variable domain, with the rest looked up from reference TRBV7-9 and TRBJ1-1, is DTGVSQNPRHKITKRGQNVTFRCDPISEHNRLYWYRQTLGQGPEFLTYFQNEAQLEKSRLLSDRFSAERPKGSFSTLEIQRTEQGDSAMYLCASSLERTEAFFGQGTRLTVV.

The chain joins TRBV4-2 to TRBJ2-5, with TRBD2 matching 14 bases. The end of the DNA aligns better with TRBJ2-7, so the J call may be wrong. The CDR3 runs 16 residues. Germline V gene sequence: CDR1 LGHNA, CDR2 YNFKEQ. The CDR3 DNA follows: TGTGCCAGCAGCCAAGGACTAGCGGGAGGGTCCTACGAGCAGTACTTC. This gives the protein CASSQGLAGGSYEQYF.

This chain joins TRBV28 and TRBJ2-4, with 9 nucleotides matching TRBD2. Germline V CDR1 and CDR2: MDHEN, SYDVKM. CDR3 length equals 14 residues. V lost 3 bases to trimming and J lost 8 bases; unmatched junction nucleotides: 5. The CDR3 bases are TGTGCCAGCAGTTTTTACGCGGGAGGGCACATTCAGTACTTC. Translation gives CASSFYAGGHIQYF.